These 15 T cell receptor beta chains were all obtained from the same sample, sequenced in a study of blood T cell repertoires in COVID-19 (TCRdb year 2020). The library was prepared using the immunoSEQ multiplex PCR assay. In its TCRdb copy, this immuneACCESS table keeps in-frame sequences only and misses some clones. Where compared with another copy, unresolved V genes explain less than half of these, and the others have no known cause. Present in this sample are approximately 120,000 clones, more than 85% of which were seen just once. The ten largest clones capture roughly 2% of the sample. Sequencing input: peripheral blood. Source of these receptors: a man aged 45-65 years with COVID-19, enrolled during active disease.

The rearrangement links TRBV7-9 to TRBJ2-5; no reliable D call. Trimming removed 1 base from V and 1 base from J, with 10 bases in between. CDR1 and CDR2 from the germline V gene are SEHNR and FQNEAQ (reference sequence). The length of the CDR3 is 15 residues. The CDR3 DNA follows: TGTGCCAGCAGCTTAGATGCAGGCCCCCAAGAGACCCAGTACTTC. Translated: CASSLDAGPQETQYF.

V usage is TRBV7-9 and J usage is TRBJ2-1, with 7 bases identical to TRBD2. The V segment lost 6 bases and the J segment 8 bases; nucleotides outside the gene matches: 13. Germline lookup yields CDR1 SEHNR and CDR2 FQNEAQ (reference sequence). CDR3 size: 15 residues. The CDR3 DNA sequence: TGTGCCAGCAGACTGAGCGGGGCAAGAGGGGATGAGCAGTTCTTC. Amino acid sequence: CASRLSGARGDEQFF.

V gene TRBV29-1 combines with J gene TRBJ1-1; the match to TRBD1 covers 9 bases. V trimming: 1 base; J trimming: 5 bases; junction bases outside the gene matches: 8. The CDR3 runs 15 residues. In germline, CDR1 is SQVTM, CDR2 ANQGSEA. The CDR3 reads CSVEGTGEVRTEAFF. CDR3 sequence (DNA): TGCAGCGTTGAAGGGACAGGGGAAGTAAGGACTGAAGCTTTCTTT.

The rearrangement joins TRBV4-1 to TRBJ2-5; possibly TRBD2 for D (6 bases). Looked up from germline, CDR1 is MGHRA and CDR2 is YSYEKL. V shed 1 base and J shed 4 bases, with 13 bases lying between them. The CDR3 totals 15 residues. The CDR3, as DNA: TGCGCCAGCAGCCAAGTACCGGGAGAGGGAGAGACCCAGTACTTC. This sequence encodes CASSQVPGEGETQYF.

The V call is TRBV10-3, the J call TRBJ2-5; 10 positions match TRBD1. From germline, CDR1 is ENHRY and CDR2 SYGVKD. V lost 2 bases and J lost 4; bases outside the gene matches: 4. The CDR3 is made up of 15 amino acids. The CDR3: CAISEGQGVRETQYF. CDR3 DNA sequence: TGTGCCATCAGTGAGGGACAGGGGGTGAGAGAGACCCAGTACTTC.

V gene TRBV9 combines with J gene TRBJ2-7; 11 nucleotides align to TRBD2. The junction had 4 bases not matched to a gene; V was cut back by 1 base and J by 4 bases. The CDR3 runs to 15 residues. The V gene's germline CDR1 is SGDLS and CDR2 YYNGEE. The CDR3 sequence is CASSVNLAGGYEQYF. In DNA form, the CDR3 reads TGTGCCAGCAGCGTAAATCTAGCGGGAGGTTACGAGCAGTACTTC.

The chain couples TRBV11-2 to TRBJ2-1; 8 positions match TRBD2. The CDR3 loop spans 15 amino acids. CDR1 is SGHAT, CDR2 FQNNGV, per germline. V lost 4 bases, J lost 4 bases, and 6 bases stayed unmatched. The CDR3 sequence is CASSWGLAGYNEQFF. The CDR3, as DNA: TGTGCCAGCAGCTGGGGGCTAGCGGGTTACAATGAGCAGTTCTTC.

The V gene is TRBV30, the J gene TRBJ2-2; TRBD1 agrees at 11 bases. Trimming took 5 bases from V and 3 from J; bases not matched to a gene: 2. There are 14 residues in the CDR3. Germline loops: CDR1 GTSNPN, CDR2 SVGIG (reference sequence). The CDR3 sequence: CAWQGQGDTGELFF. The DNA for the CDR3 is TGTGCCTGGCAGGGACAGGGGGACACCGGGGAGCTGTTTTTT.

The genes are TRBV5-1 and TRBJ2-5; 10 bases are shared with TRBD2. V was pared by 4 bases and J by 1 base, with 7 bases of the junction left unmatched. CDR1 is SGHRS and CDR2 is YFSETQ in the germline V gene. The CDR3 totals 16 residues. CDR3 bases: TGCGCCAGCAGCCCCCGGACTAGCGGCCTCCAAGAGACCCAGTACTTC. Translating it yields CASSPRTSGLQETQYF.

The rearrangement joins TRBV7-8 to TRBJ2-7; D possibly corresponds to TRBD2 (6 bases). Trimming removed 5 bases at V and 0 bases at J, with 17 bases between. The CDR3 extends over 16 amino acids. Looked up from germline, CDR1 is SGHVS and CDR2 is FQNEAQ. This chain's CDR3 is CASSPAGGFSSYEQYF. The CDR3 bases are TGTGCCAGCAGCCCAGCCGGGGGTTTTAGCTCCTACGAGCAGTACTTC.

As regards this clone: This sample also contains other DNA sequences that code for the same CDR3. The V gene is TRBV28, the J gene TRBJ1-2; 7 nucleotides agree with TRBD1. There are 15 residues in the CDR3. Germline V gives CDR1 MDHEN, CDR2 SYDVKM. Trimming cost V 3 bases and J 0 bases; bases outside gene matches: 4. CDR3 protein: CASSFGGQTNYGYTF. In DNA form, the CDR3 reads TGTGCCAGCAGTTTTGGGGGACAGACTAACTATGGCTACACCTTC.

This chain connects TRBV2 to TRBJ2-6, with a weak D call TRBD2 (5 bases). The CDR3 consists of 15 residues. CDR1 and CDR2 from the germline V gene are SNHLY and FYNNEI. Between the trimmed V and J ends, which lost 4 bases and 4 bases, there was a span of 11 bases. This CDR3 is CASSASGLGANVLTF. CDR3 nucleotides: TGTGCCAGCAGTGCCAGCGGTCTGGGGGCCAACGTCCTGACTTTC.

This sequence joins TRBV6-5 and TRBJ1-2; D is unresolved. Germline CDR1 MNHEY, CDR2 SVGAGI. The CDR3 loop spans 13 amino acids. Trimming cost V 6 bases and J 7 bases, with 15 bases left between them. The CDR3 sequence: CASSPSGARGYTF. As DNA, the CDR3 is TGTGCCAGCAGCCCCAGTGGAGCGCGTGGCTACACCTTC.

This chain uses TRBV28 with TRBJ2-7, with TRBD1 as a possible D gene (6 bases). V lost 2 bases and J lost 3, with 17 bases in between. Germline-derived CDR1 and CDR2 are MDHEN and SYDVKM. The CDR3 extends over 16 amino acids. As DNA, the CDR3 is TGTGCCAGCAGTTTAGTCGTCGAGACAGGCCTCTACGAGCAGTACTTC. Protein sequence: CASSLVVETGLYEQYF.

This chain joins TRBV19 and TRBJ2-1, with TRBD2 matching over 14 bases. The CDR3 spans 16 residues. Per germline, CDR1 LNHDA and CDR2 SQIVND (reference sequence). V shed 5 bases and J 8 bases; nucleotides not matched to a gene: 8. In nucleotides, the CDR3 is TGTGCCAGTAGTCCCACCCGGACTAGCGGGGGGTATGAGCAGTTCTTC. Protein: CASSPTRTSGGYEQFF.